The 14 T cell receptor beta chains given below trace back to one sample, sequenced in a study of prognosis after radiotherapy for stage I lung cancer. Amplification of TCR beta CDR3 from genomic DNA used two-round multiplex PCR. For every TRBV and TRBJ gene, a specific primer was used in first-round PCR. MiXCR, applied by TCRdb to the multiplex PCR reads, yields one record per CDR3 protein. The data show more than 25,000 distinct CDR3 sequences, with approximately 30% seen just once and roughly a third held by the top ten. The sample consisted of PBMCs, taken before or after stereotactic body radiation therapy (not recorded which). The receptor set was obtained from a donor aged 50 or older with non-small cell lung cancer.

This chain connects TRBV28 to TRBJ2-3; D remains ambiguous. The CDR3 spans 12 residues. Deletions cut 6 bases from V and 5 bases from J, with 9 bases between. Germline values: CDR1 MDHEN, CDR2 SYDVKM. The CDR3 is CASSRRIDTQYF. The CDR3 DNA follows: TGTGCCAGCAGCCGCCGGATAGATACGCAGTATTTT.

Ten or more counts support this clonotype. V usage is TRBV20-1 and J usage is TRBJ2-5, with TRBD2 matching 11 bases. CDR3 length: 17 amino acids. V shed 2 bases and J 5 bases; nucleotides not matched to a gene: 13. Per the germline V gene, CDR1 is DFQATT and CDR2 is SNEGSKA (reference sequence). The CDR3 sequence is CSARLAGGVLRSETQYF. In DNA, the CDR3 is TGCAGTGCTAGACTAGCGGGAGGTGTTTTGAGGTCTGAGACCCAGTACTTC.

On this clonotype itself: A read error is likely here: a far larger clone is one base away. CDR3 sequence: CASSKSTGVGETQYF. DNA for the CDR3: TGTGCCAGCAGCAAATCTACAGGGGTCGGGGAGACCCAGTACTTC. The J gene is TRBJ2-5, the V gene TRBV6-4, with 7 bases identical to TRBD1. CDR1 and CDR2 (germline): MRHNA, SNTAGT. There are 15 residues in the CDR3. The ends lost 6 bases at V and 5 bases at J; junction bases unmatched: 12.

This clonotype was picked up many times. The chain is built from TRBV28 and TRBJ1-1; D uncertain. The CDR3 length is 13 residues. The ends were cut back, 6 bases at V and 5 bases at J, with 13 bases in the middle. In germline, CDR1 is MDHEN, CDR2 SYDVKM. DNA of the CDR3: TGTGCCAGCAGGATACAAGGGATGACTGAAGCTTTCTTT. Amino acid sequence: CASRIQGMTEAFF.

As concerns this clonotype: This clone may be a read error of a much larger clone one base away. The chain employs TRBV7-9 and TRBJ2-5, with D perhaps given as TRBD1 or TRBD2 (5 bases each). Germline assignment: CDR1 SEHNR and CDR2 FQNEAQ (reference sequence). V dropped 2 bases and J dropped 5 bases, with 15 bases sitting between them. The CDR3 is 15 residues long. CDR3 nucleotides: TGTGCCAGCAGCTTATTTTTGAGCAGGGAGGAGACCCAGTACTTC. Translating it yields CASSLFLSREETQYF. Full variable domain (remainder filled in from reference TRBV7-9 and TRBJ2-5): DTGVSQNPRHKITKRGQNVTFRCDPISEHNRLYWYRQTLGQGPEFLTYFQNEAQLEKSRLLSDRFSAERPKGSFSTLEIQRTEQGDSAMYLCASSLFLSREETQYFGPGTRLLVL.

This clonotype was found many times. This rearrangement joins TRBV7-2 to TRBJ1-5; possibly TRBD1 for D (6 bases). Germline-derived CDR1 and CDR2 are SGHTA and FQGNSA. The V and J ends lost 3 bases and 0 bases respectively, with 9 bases between them. The CDR3 contains 15 residues. DNA for the CDR3: TGTGCCAGCAGCTTCGTGGACAGTAGCAATCAGCCCCAGCATTTT. Protein sequence: CASSFVDSSNQPQHF.

Only a few counts were recorded for this clonotype. The rearrangement uses TRBV3-1 and TRBJ1-1; TRBD1 agrees at 11 bases. J was trimmed by 5 bases and V by 5 bases; bases with no gene match: 7. This CDR3 has 15 residues. Per the germline V gene, CDR1 is LGHDT and CDR2 is YNNKEL (reference sequence). The CDR3 region is CASSFLGQGATEAFF. The CDR3 coding sequence is TGTGCCAGCAGCTTCTTAGGACAGGGGGCAACTGAAGCTTTCTTT. The variable domain in full, completed from reference TRBV3-1 and TRBJ1-1, reads DTAVSQTPKYLVTQMGNDKSIKCEQNLGHDTMYWYKQDSKKFLKIMFSYNNKELIINETVPNRFSPKSPDKAHLNLHINSLELGDSAVYFCASSFLGQGATEAFFGQGTRLTVV.

Notes on this clonotype: The junction and the germline gene differ at one end; a read error may be behind it. The rearrangement links TRBV28 to TRBJ2-7; weak D call: TRBD1 (6 bases). Per the germline V gene, CDR1 is MDHEN and CDR2 is SYDVKM. The CDR3 is 11 residues long. The CDR3 coding sequence is TGCGCCATCACCAGGGGTGCCGAGCAGTACTTC. Protein: CAITRGAEQYF.

This chain uses TRBV11-2 with TRBJ2-5, with a tentative D call TRBD2 (5 bases). The CDR3 is made up of 13 amino acids. Trimming pared 10 bases from V and 5 bases from J, leaving 17 bases between. CDR1 SGHAT and CDR2 FQNNGV come from the germline V gene. The chain's CDR3 is CATGDVEEETQYF. CDR3 DNA: TGTGCCACCGGTGACGTGGAGGAGGAGACCCAGTACTTC.

Only one count was recorded for this clonotype. A much larger clone lies a single base off, so this may be a read error. V usage is TRBV20-1 and J usage is TRBJ2-7; weak D call: TRBD2 (5 bases). CDR1 and CDR2 (germline): DFQATT, SNEGSKA (reference sequence). CDR3 length: 13 residues. CDR3 DNA sequence: TGCAGTGCTATCGGGATCCATTCCTGCGAGCAGTACTTC. Translation: CSAIGIHSCEQYF.

This clonotype was detected only once. CDR3 loop: CASRTGGSRELFF. DNA for the CDR3: TGTGCCAGCAGGACAGGGGGTAGCAGGGAGCTGTTTTTT. The V call is TRBV12-3 or TRBV12-4, the J call TRBJ2-2; 9 nucleotides line up with TRBD1. Germline trimming cut 6 bases from V and 9 bases from J; bases unmatched to any gene: 5. The CDR3 spans 13 residues.

This clonotype appeared many times. V and J are TRBV7-2 and TRBJ2-7; 10 positions match TRBD1. After removal of 3 bases from V and 2 bases from J, the junction contained 1 base not matched to a gene. Germline assignment: CDR1 SGHTA and CDR2 FQGNSA. CDR3 size: 14 residues. The CDR3 reads CASSFGTGAYEQYF. The CDR3 region has the DNA TGTGCCAGCAGCTTTGGGACAGGGGCCTACGAGCAGTACTTC.

With respect to this clonotype: A read error is likely here: a far larger clone is one base away. The chain joins TRBV6-2 or TRBV6-3 to TRBJ2-3; TRBD1 matches 9 bases. The ends lost 7 bases at V and 5 bases at J; junction bases unmatched: 13. CDR3 length: 16 residues. Germline V gene sequence: CDR1 MNHEY, CDR2 SVGEGT. The CDR3 bases are TGTGCCAGCATTTATGTTATTGGACAGGGGATAGATACGCAGTATTTT. Translating it yields CASIYVIGQGIDTQYF.

This clonotype has at least ten counts. The J gene is TRBJ2-1, the V gene TRBV6-1; maybe TRBD2 (5 bases). This CDR3 spans 13 amino acids. V was shortened by 8 bases and J by 0 bases, with 8 bases between the two germline ends. Germline V lookup: CDR1 MNHNS, CDR2 SASEGT. CDR3 DNA sequence: TGTGCCAGCTTTGACTACTCCTACAATGAGCAGTTCTTC. Protein: CASFDYSYNEQFF.